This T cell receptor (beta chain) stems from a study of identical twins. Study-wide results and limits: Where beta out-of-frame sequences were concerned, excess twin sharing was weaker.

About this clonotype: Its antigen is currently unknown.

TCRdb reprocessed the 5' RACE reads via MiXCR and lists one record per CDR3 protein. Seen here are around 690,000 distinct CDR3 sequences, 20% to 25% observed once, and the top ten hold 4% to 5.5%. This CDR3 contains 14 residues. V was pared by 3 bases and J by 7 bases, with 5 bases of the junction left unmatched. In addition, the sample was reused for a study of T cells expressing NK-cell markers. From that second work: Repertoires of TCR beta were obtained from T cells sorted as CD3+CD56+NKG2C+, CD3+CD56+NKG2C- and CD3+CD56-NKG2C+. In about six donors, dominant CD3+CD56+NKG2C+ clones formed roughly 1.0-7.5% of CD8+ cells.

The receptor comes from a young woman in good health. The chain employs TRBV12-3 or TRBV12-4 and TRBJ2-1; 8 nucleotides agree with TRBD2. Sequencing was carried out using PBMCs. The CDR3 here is CASSFALAANEQFF. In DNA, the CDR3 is TGTGCCAGCAGTTTCGCACTAGCGGCAAATGAGCAGTTCTTC.